This is a list of T cell receptor beta chains from one sample in a study of blood T cell repertoires in COVID-19. The data were produced by immunoSEQ multiplex PCR, yet TCRdb's version contains in-frame clones alone and is incomplete. The repertoire holds 250,000 to 350,000 clones, with under 85% as singletons. Sequencing was performed on peripheral blood. The receptors were sampled from a human donor with COVID-19, enrolled during active disease. The donor label of this sample is uncertain. CDR3s leave out the opening cysteine and the closing phenylalanine or tryptophan. Expanded clones are given a class, and other clones once, few, many or no size at all.

>.|TRBJ1-2|TRBV30
AWSVGRAVGYT
>few|TRBJ1-2|TRBV12-3/TRBV12-4
ASSHDWGYT
>.|TRBJ2-3|TRBV6-5
ASSFGTSGTDTQY
>.|TRBJ1-2|TRBV14
ASSPTGYGYT
>few|TRBJ1-1|TRBV18
ASSPRDSDLNTEAF
>.|TRBJ1-5|TRBV7-2
ASSPSVSYNQPQH
>many|TRBJ2-1|TRBV11-2
ASSPLTGYNEQF
>.|TRBJ1-6|TRBV5-1
ASSGQADSPLH
>once|TRBJ1-2|TRBV28
ASSLTGTGGGYT
>.|TRBJ2-3|TRBV9
ASSVNTGGDTDTQY
>many|TRBJ2-2|TRBV7-6
ASSLAVDRNTGELF
>.|TRBJ1-2|TRBV7-2
ASSFGGASDNGYT
>.|TRBJ1-3|TRBV14
ASSQYRNTIY
>.|TRBJ1-5|TRBV20-1
SASPGHLGYSNQPQH
>.|TRBJ2-2|TRBV7-3
ASSLLAGGPLAGELF
>.|TRBJ2-5|TRBV19
ASSPGEETQY
>once|TRBJ2-1|TRBV6-5
ASIVTSGIYNEQF
>.|TRBJ1-5|TRBV30
AWKPSDNQPQH
>.|TRBJ2-6|TRBV4-1
ASSQAIRGAGANVLT
>.|TRBJ2-5|TRBV10-1
ASSERGETQY
>.|TRBJ2-2|TRBV29-1
SHSGNTGELF
>once|TRBJ2-3|TRBV20-1
SASPYSGGGDTDTQY
>.|TRBJ1-2|TRBV11-2
ASSLVGGANGYT
>.|TRBJ2-2|TRBV7-8
ASSLAGDTGELF
>.|TRBJ1-1|TRBV20-1
SARIQGKAF
>.|TRBJ1-5|TRBV12-3/TRBV12-4
ASSLTGNQPQH
>.|TRBJ1-5|TRBV12-5
ASGPLNTGSGQPQH
>few|TRBJ1-2|TRBV30
AWSVGGGYT
>.|TRBJ2-7|TRBV5-8
ASSSRGAREQY
>.|TRBJ2-7|TRBV19
ASSTGLAMDEQY
>.|TRBJ1-5|TRBV28
ASRTARGPHQPQH
>few|TRBJ2-2|TRBV27
ASKNELANTGELF
>many|TRBJ1-2|TRBV27
ASSVGQGLYYGYT
>few|TRBJ2-5|TRBV10-1
ASSEGGQSVTQY
>.|TRBJ1-3|TRBV10-3
AISEGGGSGNTIY
>few|TRBJ1-1|TRBV30
AWSWRRRAEAF
>.|TRBJ2-3|TRBV3-1/TRBV3-2
ASSRGPGLADTQY
>once|TRBJ1-1|TRBV20-1
SASPHPTGLIPEAF
>.|TRBJ1-4|TRBV3-1/TRBV3-2
ASSQTGEKLF
>.|TRBJ1-1|TRBV5-1
ASSWGQKNTEAF
>few|TRBJ1-2|TRBV30
AWRTGVYGYT
>.|TRBJ2-7|TRBV4-3
ASSQDEAGRSEQY
>few|TRBJ2-7|TRBV27
ASGRGITYEQY
>.|TRBJ1-1|TRBV6-5
ASDRGGEAF
>.|TRBJ1-2|TRBV29-1
SVDMTANYGYT
>.|TRBJ1-1|TRBV27
ASTRRQGDTEAF
>few|TRBJ1-4|TRBV3-1/TRBV3-2
ASSQQATNEKLF
>.|TRBJ2-5|TRBV19
ASSPQAAVKETQY
>.|TRBJ1-3|TRBV5-1
ASSLDDSSSGNTIY
>.|TRBJ2-2|TRBV30
AWTGTVQLPGELF
>.|TRBJ1-5|TRBV4-3
ASSQDLRNQPQH
>.|TRBJ2-3|TRBV11-2
ASSQGTSGGDTQY
>once|TRBJ1-5|TRBV19
ASSMGTGPLNQPQH
>.|TRBJ1-3|TRBV7-8
ASSGGGRFGNTIY